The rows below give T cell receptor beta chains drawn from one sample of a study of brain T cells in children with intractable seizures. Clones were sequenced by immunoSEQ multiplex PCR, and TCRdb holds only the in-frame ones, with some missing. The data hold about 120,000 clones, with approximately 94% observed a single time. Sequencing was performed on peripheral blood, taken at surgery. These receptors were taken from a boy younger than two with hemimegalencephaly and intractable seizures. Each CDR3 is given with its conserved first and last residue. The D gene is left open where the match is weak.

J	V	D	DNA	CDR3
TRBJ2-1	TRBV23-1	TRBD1	TGCGCCAGCAGTCAATCGGGACAGGGCAATGAGCAGTTCTTC	CASSQSGQGNEQFF
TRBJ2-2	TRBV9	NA	TGTGCCAGCAGCGTAAAGGACGGGGAGCTGTTTTTT	CASSVKDGELFF
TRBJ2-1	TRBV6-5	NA	TGTGCCAGCGGGCGGGACTGGAGCTACAATGAGCAGTTCTTC	CASGRDWSYNEQFF
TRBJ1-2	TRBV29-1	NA	TGCAGCGTCGGACTGGATGGCTACACCTTC	CSVGLDGYTF
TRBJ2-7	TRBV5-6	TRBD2	TGTGCCAGCAGCTTGATGGCTAGCGGAACCTACGAGCAGTACTTC	CASSLMASGTYEQYF
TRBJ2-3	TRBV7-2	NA	TGTGCCAGCAGCTTAGGGTGCGGAACGTGCCTCACAGATACGCAGTATTTT	CASSLGCGTCLTDTQYF
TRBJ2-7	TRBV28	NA	TGTGCCAGCAGGGACTTCTACGAGCAGTACTTC	CASRDFYEQYF
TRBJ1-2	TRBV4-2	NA	TGTGCCAGCAGCCAAGGGAAGGGGTATGGCTACACCTTC	CASSQGKGYGYTF
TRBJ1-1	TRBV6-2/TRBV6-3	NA	TGTGCCAGCAGTGGCCAGGTTATTTTCATGAACACTGAAGCTTTCTTT	CASSGQVIFMNTEAFF
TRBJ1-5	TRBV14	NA	TGTGCCAGCAGCACGGGGGGCCAAGGCAATCAGCCCCAGCATTTT	CASSTGGQGNQPQHF
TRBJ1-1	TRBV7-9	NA	TGTGCCAGCAGCGCCCGGGCCCTTGAAGCTTTCTTT	CASSARALEAFF
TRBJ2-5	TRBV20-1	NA	TGCAGTGCTAGGGCCCTAGAGACCCAGTACTTC	CSARALETQYF
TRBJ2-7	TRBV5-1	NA	TGCGCCAGCAGTGGCCCGGGAAATGGCGCCTACGAGCAGTACTTC	CASSGPGNGAYEQYF
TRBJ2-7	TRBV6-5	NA	TGTGCCAGCAGTTACTCGAAGGCCACCTACGAGCAGTACTTC	CASSYSKATYEQYF
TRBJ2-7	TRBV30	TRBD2	TGTGCCTGGGGTAGCGGGGTCTTCAGCTCCTACGAGCAGTACTTC	CAWGSGVFSSYEQYF
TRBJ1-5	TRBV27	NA	TGTGCCAGCAGTCCAGGGACTATGCAGCCCCAGCATTTT	CASSPGTMQPQHF
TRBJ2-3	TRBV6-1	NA	TGTGCCAGCAGTGAGGTTTCGGGGGGCGCAGATACGCAGTATTTT	CASSEVSGGADTQYF
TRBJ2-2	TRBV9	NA	TGTGCCAGCAGCGATACAGCAACCGGGGAGCTGTTTTTT	CASSDTATGELFF
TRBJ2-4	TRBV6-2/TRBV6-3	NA	TGTGCCAGCAGTTACGGTACAAACATTCAGTACTTC	CASSYGTNIQYF
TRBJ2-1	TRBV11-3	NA	TGTGCCAGCAGCTTAGGGGCGCGCTCCTACAATGAGCAGTTCTTC	CASSLGARSYNEQFF
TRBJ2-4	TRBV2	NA	TGTGCCAGCATACTACAGGGACTAGCCAAAAACATTCAGTACTTC	CASILQGLAKNIQYF
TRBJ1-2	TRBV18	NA	TGTGCCAGCTCACCACTATCAGGGTATGGCTACACCTTC	CASSPLSGYGYTF